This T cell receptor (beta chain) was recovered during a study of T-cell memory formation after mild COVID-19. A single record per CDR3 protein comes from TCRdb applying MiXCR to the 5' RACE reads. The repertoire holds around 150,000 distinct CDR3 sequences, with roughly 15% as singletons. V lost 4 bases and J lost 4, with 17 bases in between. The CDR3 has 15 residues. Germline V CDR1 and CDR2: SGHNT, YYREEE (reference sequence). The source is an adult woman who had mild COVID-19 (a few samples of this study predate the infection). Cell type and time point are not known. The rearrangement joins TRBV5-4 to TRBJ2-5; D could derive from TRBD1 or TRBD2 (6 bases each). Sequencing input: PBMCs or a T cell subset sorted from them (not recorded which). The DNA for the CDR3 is TGTGCCAGCAGCGCCCCTATGGGGGGCGCAGAGACCCAGTACTTC. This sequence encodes CASSAPMGGAETQYF. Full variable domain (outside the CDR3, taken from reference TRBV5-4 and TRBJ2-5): ETGVTQSPTHLIKTRGQQVTLRCSSQSGHNTVSWYQQALGQGPQFIFQYYREEENGRGNFPPRFSGLQFPNYSSELNVNALELDDSALYLCASSAPMGGAETQYFGPGTRLLVL.